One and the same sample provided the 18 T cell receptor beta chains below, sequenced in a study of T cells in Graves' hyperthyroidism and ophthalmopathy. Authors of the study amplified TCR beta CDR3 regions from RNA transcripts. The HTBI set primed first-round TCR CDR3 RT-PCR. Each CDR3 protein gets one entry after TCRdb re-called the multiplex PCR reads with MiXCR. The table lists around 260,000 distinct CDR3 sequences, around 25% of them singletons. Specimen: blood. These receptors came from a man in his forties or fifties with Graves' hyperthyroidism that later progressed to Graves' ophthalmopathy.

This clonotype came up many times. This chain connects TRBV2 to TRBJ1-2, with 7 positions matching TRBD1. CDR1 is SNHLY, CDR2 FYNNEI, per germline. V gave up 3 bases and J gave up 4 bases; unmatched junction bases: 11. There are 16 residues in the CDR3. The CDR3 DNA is TGTGCCAGCAGTGATAGACAGGGAGGCGGCGCCTATGGCTACACCTTC. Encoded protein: CASSDRQGGGAYGYTF.

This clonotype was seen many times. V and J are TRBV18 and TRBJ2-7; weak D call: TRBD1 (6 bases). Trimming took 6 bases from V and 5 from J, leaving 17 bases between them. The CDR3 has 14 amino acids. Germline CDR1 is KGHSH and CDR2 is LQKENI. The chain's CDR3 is CASSRGTTFDEQYF. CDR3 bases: TGTGCCAGCTCCCGAGGGACAACCTTCGACGAGCAGTACTTC.

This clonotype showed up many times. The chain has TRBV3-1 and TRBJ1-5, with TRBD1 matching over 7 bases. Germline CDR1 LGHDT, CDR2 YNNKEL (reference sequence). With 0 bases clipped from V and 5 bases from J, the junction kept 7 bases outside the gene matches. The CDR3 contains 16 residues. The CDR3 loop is CASSQDPRRGYQPQHF. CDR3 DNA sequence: TGTGCCAGCAGCCAAGATCCGCGCAGGGGGTATCAGCCCCAGCATTTT.

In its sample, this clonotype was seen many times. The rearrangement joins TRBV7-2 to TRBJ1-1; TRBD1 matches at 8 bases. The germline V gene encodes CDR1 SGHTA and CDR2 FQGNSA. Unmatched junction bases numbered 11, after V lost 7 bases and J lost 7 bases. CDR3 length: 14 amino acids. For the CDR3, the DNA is TGTGCCAGCATACCAGGGGGCTGGGGAGGTGAAGCTTTCTTT. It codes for CASIPGGWGGEAFF.

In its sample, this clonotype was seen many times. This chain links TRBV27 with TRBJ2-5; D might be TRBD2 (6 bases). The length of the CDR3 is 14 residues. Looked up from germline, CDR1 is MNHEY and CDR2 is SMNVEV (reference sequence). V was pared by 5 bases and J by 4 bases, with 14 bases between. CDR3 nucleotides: TGTGCCAGCAGTGCCAGACTAGACGGAGAGACCCAGTACTTC. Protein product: CASSARLDGETQYF.

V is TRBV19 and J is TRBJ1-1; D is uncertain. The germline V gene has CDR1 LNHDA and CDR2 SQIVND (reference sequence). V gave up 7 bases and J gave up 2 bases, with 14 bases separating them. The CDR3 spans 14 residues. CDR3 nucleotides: TGTGCCAGTAAATCCCCCGGACGTAACACTGAAGCTTTCTTT. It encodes CASKSPGRNTEAFF.

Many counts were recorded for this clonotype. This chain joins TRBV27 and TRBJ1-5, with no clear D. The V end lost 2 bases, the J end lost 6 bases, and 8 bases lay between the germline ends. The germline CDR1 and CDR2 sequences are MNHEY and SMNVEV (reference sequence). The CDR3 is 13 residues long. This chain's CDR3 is CASSLGSGQPQHF. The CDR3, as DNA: TGTGCCAGCAGTTTAGGGAGCGGTCAGCCCCAGCATTTT.

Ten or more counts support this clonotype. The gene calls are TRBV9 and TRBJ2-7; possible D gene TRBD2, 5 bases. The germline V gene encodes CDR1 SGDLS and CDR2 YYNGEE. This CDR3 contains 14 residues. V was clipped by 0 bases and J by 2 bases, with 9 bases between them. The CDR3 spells CASSVGGFPYEQYF. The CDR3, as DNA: TGTGCCAGCAGCGTAGGCGGGTTCCCCTACGAGCAGTACTTC.

DNA for the CDR3: TGTGCCAGCATTCTGGAATGGACTAGCACAGATACGCAGTATTTT. It specifies CASILEWTSTDTQYF. The rearrangement uses TRBV2 and TRBJ2-3; TRBD2 is a possible D gene (5 bases). With 7 bases removed from V and 0 bases from J, the gap between germline ends came to 14 bases. Germline V gene sequence: CDR1 SNHLY, CDR2 FYNNEI. The CDR3 is made up of 15 amino acids.

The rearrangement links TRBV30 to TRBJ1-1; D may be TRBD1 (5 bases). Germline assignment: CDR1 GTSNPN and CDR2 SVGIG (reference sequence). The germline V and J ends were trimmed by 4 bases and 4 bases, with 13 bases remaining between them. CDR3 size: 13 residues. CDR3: CAWNTLGGTEAFF. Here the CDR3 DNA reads TGTGCCTGGAATACCCTTGGGGGCACTGAAGCTTTCTTT.

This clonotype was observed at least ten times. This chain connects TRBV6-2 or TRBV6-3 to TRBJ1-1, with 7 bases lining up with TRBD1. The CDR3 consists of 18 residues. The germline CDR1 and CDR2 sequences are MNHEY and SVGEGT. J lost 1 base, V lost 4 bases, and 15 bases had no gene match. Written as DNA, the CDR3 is TGTGCCAGCAGTTTCGGTTATTTACAGGGGCCCGCGAACACTGAAGCTTTCTTT. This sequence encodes CASSFGYLQGPANTEAFF.

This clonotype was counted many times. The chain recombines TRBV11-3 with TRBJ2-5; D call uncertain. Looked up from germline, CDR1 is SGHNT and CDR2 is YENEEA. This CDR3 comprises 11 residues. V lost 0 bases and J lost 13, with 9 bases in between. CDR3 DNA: TGTGCCAGCAGCTTAGAGGCTAATCTGTACTTC. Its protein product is CASSLEANLYF.

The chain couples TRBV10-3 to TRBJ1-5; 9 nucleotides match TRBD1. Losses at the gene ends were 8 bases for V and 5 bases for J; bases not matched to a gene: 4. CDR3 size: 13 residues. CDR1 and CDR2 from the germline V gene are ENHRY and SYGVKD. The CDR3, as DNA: TGTGCCATCGGGAGGACAGGGGATCAGCCCCAGCATTTT. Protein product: CAIGRTGDQPQHF.

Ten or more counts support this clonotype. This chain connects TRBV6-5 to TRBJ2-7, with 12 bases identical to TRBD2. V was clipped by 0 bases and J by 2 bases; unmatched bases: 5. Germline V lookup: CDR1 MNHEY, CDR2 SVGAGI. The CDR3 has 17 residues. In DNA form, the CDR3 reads TGTGCCAGCAGTTACTCGTGGACTAGCGGGGTCCCCTACGAGCAGTACTTC. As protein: CASSYSWTSGVPYEQYF.

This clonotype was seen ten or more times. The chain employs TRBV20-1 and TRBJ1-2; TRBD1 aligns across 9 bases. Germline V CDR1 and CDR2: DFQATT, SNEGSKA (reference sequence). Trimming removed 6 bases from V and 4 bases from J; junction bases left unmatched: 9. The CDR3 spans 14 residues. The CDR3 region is CSATGQGSVYGYTF. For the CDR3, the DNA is TGCAGTGCCACAGGACAGGGGAGCGTCTATGGCTACACCTTC.

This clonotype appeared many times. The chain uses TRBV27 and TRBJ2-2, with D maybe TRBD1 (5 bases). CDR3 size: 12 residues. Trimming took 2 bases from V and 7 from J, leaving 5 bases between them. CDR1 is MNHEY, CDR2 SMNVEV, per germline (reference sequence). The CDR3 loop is CASSLRGGELFF. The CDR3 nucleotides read TGTGCCAGCAGTTTAAGGGGCGGGGAGCTGTTTTTT.

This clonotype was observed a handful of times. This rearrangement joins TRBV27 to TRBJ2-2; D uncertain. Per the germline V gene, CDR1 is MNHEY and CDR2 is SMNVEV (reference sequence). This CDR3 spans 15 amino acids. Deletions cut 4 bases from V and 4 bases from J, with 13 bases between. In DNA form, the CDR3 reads TGTGCCAGCAGTTCAGACCTGGAGTTCACCGGGGAGCTGTTTTTT. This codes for CASSSDLEFTGELFF.

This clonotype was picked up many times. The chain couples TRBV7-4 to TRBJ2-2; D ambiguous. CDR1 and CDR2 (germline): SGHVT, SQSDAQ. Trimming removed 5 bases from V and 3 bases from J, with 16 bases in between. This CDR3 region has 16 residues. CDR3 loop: CASSPEGSPDTGELFF. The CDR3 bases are TGTGCCAGCAGCCCTGAAGGTAGTCCGGACACCGGGGAGCTGTTTTTT.